The 27 T cell receptor beta chains below come from one sample, sequenced in a study of T-cell reconstitution after alpha-beta-depleted transplantation in children. Construction of the TCRbeta library involved unique molecular identifiers. TCRdb recomputed calls from the PCR reads with MiXCR, one row per CDR3 protein. The sample includes fewer than 5,500 distinct CDR3 sequences, about a quarter seen only once; the top ten take 25% to 35%. The sample consisted of PBMCs, mostly from graft donor cells, taken 60 days after TCRalphabeta/CD19-depleted stem cell transplant. These receptors were obtained from a boy younger than two who had a stem cell transplant for SCID, so the T cells may come from the graft donor.

J is TRBJ2-7 and V is TRBV5-6; 7 bases line up with TRBD2. There are 13 residues in the CDR3. J gave up 3 bases and V 5 bases, and 5 bases lay outside the gene matches. CDR1 SGHDT and CDR2 YYEEEE come from the germline V gene. CDR3 in amino acids: CASSGLGIYEQYF. The CDR3 nucleotides are TGTGCCAGCAGTGGACTAGGGATCTACGAGCAGTACTTC. The variable domain in full, with the rest retrieved from reference TRBV5-6 and TRBJ2-7, is DAGVTQSPTHLIKTRGQQVTLRCSPKSGHDTVSWYQQALGQGPQFIFQYYEEEERQRGNFPDRFSGHQFPNYSSELNVNALLLGDSALYLCASSGLGIYEQYFGPGTRLTVT.

Many counts were recorded for this clonotype. The gene calls are TRBV7-9 and TRBJ1-2; 12 bases are shared with TRBD1. Trimming at V came to 4 bases and at J to 0 bases, leaving 15 bases not matched to a gene. The germline gives CDR1 SEHNR, CDR2 FQNEAQ (reference sequence). CDR3 length: 20 residues. The CDR3 DNA follows: TGTGCCAGCAGCTCAAGACTGGGGGGGACAGGGGGCAAAGCTAACTATGGCTACACCTTC. Its translation is CASSSRLGGTGGKANYGYTF.

Here the CDR3 reads CASSLDSKAGAYNEQFF. The CDR3 nucleotides read TGTGCCAGCAGCTTAGATTCCAAAGCGGGAGCCTACAATGAGCAGTTCTTC. The V and J genes are TRBV11-2 and TRBJ2-1; 8 bases agree with TRBD2. This CDR3 has 17 amino acids. In germline, CDR1 is SGHAT, CDR2 FQNNGV. J gave up 2 bases and V 0 bases, and 6 bases lay outside the gene matches.

This chain joins TRBV18 and TRBJ2-7; 7 bases align to TRBD1. CDR1 KGHSH and CDR2 LQKENI come from the germline V gene. The CDR3 is made up of 14 amino acids. With V trimmed by 1 base and J by 5 bases, 5 bases remained unmatched. This CDR3 reads CASSPQGGPNEQYF. The CDR3 DNA sequence: TGTGCCAGCTCACCACAAGGGGGCCCTAACGAGCAGTACTTC.

The J gene is TRBJ2-5, the V gene TRBV7-2; the D is unclear. With 3 bases removed from V and 5 bases from J, the gap between germline ends came to 13 bases. Per the germline V gene, CDR1 is SGHTA and CDR2 is FQGNSA. The CDR3 has 14 residues. The CDR3 here is CASSFGIRVETQYF. The DNA of the CDR3 is TGTGCCAGCAGCTTTGGTATTAGGGTGGAGACCCAGTACTTC.

The chain combines TRBV10-3 with TRBJ2-7; possibly TRBD2 for D (6 bases). This CDR3 is built from 19 residues. Germline V gene lookup returns CDR1 ENHRY and CDR2 SYGVKD. V shed 4 bases and J shed 5 bases, with 30 bases lying between them. CDR3 in DNA: TGTGCCATCAGTGCCGAGAAATGGAGGAGGTGGGAGGACCTCGACGAGCAGTACTTC. It yields the protein CAISAEKWRRWEDLDEQYF.

This sequence joins TRBV12-3 or TRBV12-4 and TRBJ2-2; D might be TRBD1 (5 bases). This CDR3 spans 14 amino acids. The ends were cut back, 6 bases at V and 5 bases at J, with 13 bases in the middle. CDR3 sequence reads: CASSPQGWTGELFF. DNA for the CDR3: TGTGCCAGCAGCCCCCAGGGATGGACCGGGGAGCTGTTTTTT.

V gene TRBV28 combines with J gene TRBJ1-1, with D possibly being TRBD1 (6 bases). The CDR3 has 14 amino acids. Germline CDR1 MDHEN, CDR2 SYDVKM. Trimming took 6 bases from V and 1 from J, leaving 12 bases between them. DNA for the CDR3: TGTGCCAGCAGGGAAACAGGGAGGAACACTGAAGCTTTCTTT. Translation: CASRETGRNTEAFF.

This clonotype was recorded many times. The J gene is TRBJ1-6, the V gene TRBV12-3 or TRBV12-4; 7 bases match TRBD1. The CDR3 totals 15 residues. V lost 7 bases, J lost 6 bases, and 9 bases stayed unmatched. CDR3 amino acids: CASTDRVNFNSPLHF. CDR3 bases: TGTGCCAGCACCGACAGGGTAAATTTTAATTCACCCCTCCACTTT.

V and J are TRBV29-1 and TRBJ1-1, with 11 bases that match TRBD1. Per germline, CDR1 SQVTM and CDR2 ANQGSEA. This CDR3 is 14 amino acids long. V lost 6 bases and J lost 5; bases outside the gene matches: 8. This chain's CDR3 is CSVTAGTGGTEAFF. As DNA, the CDR3 is TGCAGCGTGACGGCCGGGACAGGGGGAACTGAAGCTTTCTTT.

V gene TRBV20-1 combines with J gene TRBJ1-6; tentative D call: TRBD1 (5 bases). CDR1 and CDR2 (germline): DFQATT, SNEGSKA (reference sequence). This CDR3 is 14 amino acids long. The V end lost 2 bases, the J end lost 7 bases, and 12 bases lay between the germline ends. The CDR3 reads CSARPRQPNSPLHF. The CDR3 bases are TGCAGTGCTAGACCGAGACAGCCGAATTCACCCCTCCACTTT.

The V and J genes are TRBV5-1 and TRBJ2-5; TRBD2 agrees at 7 bases. J was trimmed by 2 bases and V by 4 bases; bases with no gene match: 11. The germline gives CDR1 SGHRS, CDR2 YFSETQ. CDR3 size: 16 residues. The CDR3 loop is CASSRTSDGAQETQYF. For the CDR3, the DNA is TGCGCCAGCAGCCGTACTAGCGATGGGGCGCAAGAGACCCAGTACTTC.

This clonotype appeared many times. The chain recombines TRBV5-6 with TRBJ1-1, with D unresolved. Per the germline V gene, CDR1 is SGHDT and CDR2 is YYEEEE. The length of the CDR3 is 14 residues. Deletions cut 5 bases from V and 3 bases from J, with 14 bases between. CDR3 loop: CASSRSWVDTEAFF. CDR3 coding DNA: TGTGCCAGCAGTCGCTCTTGGGTGGACACTGAAGCTTTCTTT.

The sample holds many counts of this clonotype. This chain links TRBV10-3 with TRBJ2-1, with TRBD2 identical over 10 bases. There are 15 residues in the CDR3. The germline CDR1 and CDR2 sequences are ENHRY and SYGVKD. V was pared by 10 bases and J by 4 bases, with 10 bases of the junction left unmatched. CDR3 residues: CASSPGTSEYNEQFF. In DNA form, the CDR3 reads TGTGCCAGTAGCCCCGGGACTAGCGAGTACAATGAGCAGTTCTTC.

This clonotype is termed large (0.1 to 1%). The chain couples TRBV12-3 or TRBV12-4 to TRBJ1-2; D may be TRBD1 (6 bases). The CDR3 has 14 residues. Trimming removed 5 bases from V and 4 bases from J, with 14 bases in between. The CDR3 region has the DNA TGTGCCAGCAGTCCCTACACAGGGTTCTATGGCTACACCTTC. Translating it yields CASSPYTGFYGYTF.

This clonotype was seen ten or more times. This chain connects TRBV5-4 to TRBJ1-2; D perhaps matches TRBD1 (5 bases). V gave up 3 bases and J gave up 5 bases, with 14 bases separating them. This CDR3 has 14 residues. Germline V gene sequence: CDR1 SGHNT, CDR2 YYREEE (reference sequence). CDR3 sequence (DNA): TGTGCCAGCAGCTCGCAGACAGCGTCTTATGGCTACACCTTC. Protein product: CASSSQTASYGYTF. Full variable domain (outside the CDR3, taken from reference TRBV5-4 and TRBJ1-2): ETGVTQSPTHLIKTRGQQVTLRCSSQSGHNTVSWYQQALGQGPQFIFQYYREEENGRGNFPPRFSGLQFPNYSSELNVNALELDDSALYLCASSSQTASYGYTFGSGTRLTVV.

This clonotype was seen repeatedly, ten times or more. This rearrangement joins TRBV9 to TRBJ1-1; no clear D gene. Trimming stripped 4 bases from V and 5 bases from J, with 12 bases between. Germline assignment: CDR1 SGDLS and CDR2 YYNGEE. The CDR3 covers 13 residues. In nucleotides, the CDR3 is TGTGCCAGCAGCCCGAACCCGGGGACTGAAGCTTTCTTT. It codes for CASSPNPGTEAFF.

This clonotype has at least ten counts. This sequence joins TRBV29-1 and TRBJ2-3; D is undetermined. The germline CDR1 and CDR2 sequences are SQVTM and ANQGSEA. V dropped 3 bases and J dropped 2 bases, with 12 bases sitting between them. This CDR3 contains 14 residues. In DNA form, the CDR3 reads TGCAGCGTTGATAGAAGCGCCGCCACAGATACGCAGTATTTT. Residues: CSVDRSAATDTQYF.

This clonotype occurred many times. This chain joins TRBV6-2 or TRBV6-3 and TRBJ1-1; D is unresolved. Per the germline V gene, CDR1 is MNHEY and CDR2 is SVGEGT. V lost 4 bases and J lost 4, with 13 bases in between. The CDR3 has 14 residues. The CDR3 protein is CASSLGFGGTEAFF. The CDR3 DNA reads TGTGCCAGCAGTTTGGGGTTCGGAGGCACTGAAGCTTTCTTT.

In this sample, this clonotype turned up many times. This chain uses TRBV6-5 with TRBJ2-5; the D gene is possibly TRBD1 (7 bases). The CDR3 has 14 amino acids. V gave up 5 bases and J gave up 5 bases, with 15 bases separating them. The germline V gene encodes CDR1 MNHEY and CDR2 SVGAGI. CDR3 loop: CASSRGTVRETQYF. DNA for the CDR3: TGTGCCAGCAGTCGGGGGACAGTCAGGGAGACCCAGTACTTC.

This clonotype is large within its sample. The chain carries TRBV5-1 and TRBJ2-2; D ambiguous. The CDR3 is made up of 14 amino acids. The germline V gene has CDR1 SGHRS and CDR2 YFSETQ. V was cut by 2 bases and J by 5 bases, with 10 bases left in between. The CDR3 loop reads CASSLDPGTGELFF. Written as DNA, the CDR3 is TGCGCCAGCAGCTTAGACCCGGGTACCGGGGAGCTGTTTTTT.

This clonotype is categorized as medium-sized. The chain links TRBV3-1 to TRBJ1-6, with a possible D match to TRBD1 (5 bases). V was cut by 1 base and J by 7 bases, with 14 bases left in between. Germline values: CDR1 LGHDT, CDR2 YNNKEL (reference sequence). CDR3 length: 16 residues. CDR3 bases: TGTGCCAGCAGCCAAGCCGGCTCCGAGGGGAATTCACCCCTCCACTTT. It codes for CASSQAGSEGNSPLHF.

This clonotype was seen many times. V is TRBV7-7 and J is TRBJ2-5; no clear D. Germline V lookup: CDR1 SSHAT, CDR2 FNYEAQ (reference sequence). Trimming removed 2 bases from V and 5 bases from J, with 9 bases in between. The CDR3 has 13 residues. CDR3 amino acids: CASSLNFGETQYF. The CDR3 region has the DNA TGTGCCAGCAGCTTAAACTTCGGGGAGACCCAGTACTTC.

This clonotype has a count of ten or more. The chain carries TRBV29-1 and TRBJ1-1, with 7 bases lining up with TRBD1. Germline V gene lookup returns CDR1 SQVTM and CDR2 ANQGSEA. The CDR3 spans 12 residues. J lost 6 bases, V lost 7 bases, and 8 bases had no gene match. The CDR3, as DNA: TGCAGCGCTACTCGAGGGGGCCCTGAAGCTTTCTTT. Protein sequence: CSATRGGPEAFF.

The table lists this clonotype with many counts. The CDR3 reads CASSNWATGSETQYF. Here the CDR3 DNA reads TGTGCCAGCAGCAACTGGGCAACAGGGTCGGAGACCCAGTACTTC. The chain combines TRBV7-9 with TRBJ2-5; tentatively, D is TRBD1 (6 bases). The CDR3 has 15 amino acids. CDR1 SEHNR and CDR2 FQNEAQ come from the germline V gene (reference sequence). Trimming removed 5 bases at V and 5 bases at J, with 18 bases between.

Regarding this clonotype: The junction departs from the called germline gene at one end, perhaps through a read error. The chain links TRBV12-3 or TRBV12-4 to TRBJ1-2; D might be TRBD1 (5 bases). There are 10 residues in the CDR3. The CDR3 region is CASSFRGHLF. In DNA, the CDR3 is TGTGCCAGCAGTTTTAGGGGCCACCTCTTC.

This clonotype counts as medium-sized. This chain joins TRBV20-1 and TRBJ1-2, with 7 bases aligning to TRBD1. There are 13 residues in the CDR3. In germline, CDR1 is DFQATT, CDR2 SNEGSKA (reference sequence). CDR3 protein: CSALGGTDYGYTF. The CDR3 DNA sequence: TGCAGCGCCTTGGGTGGGACAGACTATGGCTACACCTTC.